This T cell receptor (beta chain) was obtained from a study of blood T cell repertoires in COVID-19. Study at large: T cells, B-cell-depleted T cells, or PBMCs provided the cDNA or gDNA that served as material.

This clone was seen once. CDR1 is ENHRY, CDR2 SYGVKD, per germline. This CDR3 has 14 residues. Trimming left V 7 bases short and J 2 bases short, with 12 bases between. Profiling relied on immunoSEQ multiplex PCR, and the TCRdb table lists in-frame clones only, not all of them. Among approximately 30,000 clones, more than 70% were seen once, and the ten largest hold 44%. This TCR was recovered from a human donor in a cohort sampled during active COVID-19. The specimen sequenced was peripheral blood. J is TRBJ1-3 and V is TRBV10-3; D might be TRBD1 (6 bases). The CDR3 reads CAITGQPPGNTIYF. As DNA, the CDR3 is TGTGCCATCACAGGACAGCCACCTGGAAACACCATATATTTT.